These 13 T cell receptor beta chains share one sample of origin, sequenced in a study of control samples from healthy donors and cancer patients. Repertoires were generated with immunoSEQ multiplex PCR, while TCRdb's copy carries only in-frame clones and drops some. The sample shows about 80,000 clones, roughly 90% of them seen only once. The sequencing sample was made of blood. These receptors originate from a man aged 45 to 65 in good health.

This chain connects TRBV5-1 to TRBJ2-1; possibly TRBD1 or TRBD2 for D (5 bases each). CDR1 SGHRS and CDR2 YFSETQ come from the germline V gene. Trimming removed 5 bases from V and 5 bases from J, with 14 bases in between. This CDR3 is 14 amino acids long. The CDR3 loop is CASRRGTANNEQFF. Written as DNA, the CDR3 is TGCGCCAGCAGGAGAGGGACGGCGAACAATGAGCAGTTCTTC. The entire variable domain, with the rest obtained from reference TRBV5-1 and TRBJ2-1, is as follows: KAGVTQTPRYLIKTRGQQVTLSCSPISGHRSVSWYQQTPGQGLQFLFEYFSETQRNKGNFPGRFSGRQFSNSRSEMNVSTLELGDSALYLCASRRGTANNEQFFGPGTRLTVL.

This clone was counted once. Relative to the germline gene, one junction end is altered; a read error may explain this. The V call is TRBV16, the J call TRBJ1-2; D not certain. The CDR3 length is 12 residues. Germline-derived CDR1 and CDR2 are KGHSY and FQNENV. CDR3 residues: CASSRDNYGYTF. CDR3 coding DNA: TGTGCCAGCAGCCGCGACAACTACGGCTACACCTTC.

This clone was detected only a few times. The rearrangement uses TRBV29-1 and TRBJ1-1, with no clear D. Per the germline V gene, CDR1 is SQVTM and CDR2 is ANQGSEA. The CDR3 is made up of 12 amino acids. Trimming took off 2 bases at V and 7 bases at J, with 11 bases between the two ends. The CDR3 DNA reads TGCAGCGTTGAAACACAGACGAGTGAAGCTTTCTTT. Translated: CSVETQTSEAFF.

The chain joins TRBV6-5 to TRBJ2-7; 9 bases align to TRBD1. Germline assignment: CDR1 MNHEY and CDR2 SVGAGI. This CDR3 contains 15 residues. The V gene end was trimmed by 5 bases and the J gene end by 1 base; junction bases not matched to a gene: 6. As DNA, the CDR3 is TGTGCCAGCAGTCTTGGGGGACAGGGATCCTACGAGCAGTACTTC. It encodes CASSLGGQGSYEQYF.

This clone was counted once. The V and J genes are TRBV7-3 and TRBJ2-3; 14 bases line up with TRBD2. The CDR3 loop spans 16 amino acids. The germline gives CDR1 SGHTA, CDR2 FQGTGA. Unmatched junction bases numbered 5, after V lost 5 bases and J lost 4 bases. The CDR3 reads CASSQGLAGVSDTQYF. The CDR3 DNA reads TGTGCCAGCAGCCAGGGACTAGCGGGGGTCTCAGATACGCAGTATTTT.

About this clone itself: At one end the junction does not follow the germline gene, possibly because of a read error. This chain connects TRBV7-7 to TRBJ2-7, with 7 bases identical to TRBD1. The CDR3 runs 17 residues. Germline CDR1 reads SSHAT; CDR2 reads FNYEAQ (reference sequence). CDR3 residues: CASSLRCPDRSSYEQYF. As DNA, the CDR3 is TGTGCTAGCAGCTTAAGGTGTCCGGACAGGAGCTCCTACGAGCAGTACTTC.

This rearrangement joins TRBV19 to TRBJ1-5, with a tentative D call TRBD1 (5 bases). The CDR3 is 13 residues long. The V end lost 5 bases, the J end lost 7 bases, and 12 bases lay between the germline ends. Looked up from germline, CDR1 is LNHDA and CDR2 is SQIVND (reference sequence). The DNA of the CDR3 is TGTGCCAGTAGTCCCCAGGGAGAGCAGCCCCAGCATTTT. Translating gives CASSPQGEQPQHF.

V is TRBV11-3 and J is TRBJ1-1; D unclear. The CDR3 length is 13 residues. Germline CDR1 and CDR2: SGHNT and YENEEA. Trimming took 5 bases from V and 1 from J, leaving 8 bases between them. DNA for the CDR3: TGTGCCAGCAGCACCAAACAGAACACTGAAGCTTTCTTT. This encodes CASSTKQNTEAFF. The whole variable domain, remainder taken from reference TRBV11-3 and TRBJ1-1, is EAGVVQSPRYKIIEKKQPVAFWCNPISGHNTLYWYLQNLGQGPELLIRYENEEAVDDSQLPKDRFSAERLKGVDSTLKIQPAELGDSAVYLCASSTKQNTEAFFGQGTRLTVV.

CDR3 residues: CASSKTTNTEAFF. The CDR3, as DNA: TGTGCCAGCAGTAAGACAACGAACACTGAAGCTTTCTTT. The V gene is TRBV25-1, the J gene TRBJ1-1; no definite D call. The CDR3 extends over 13 amino acids. Looked up from germline, CDR1 is MGHDK and CDR2 is SYGVNS. V was pared by 5 bases and J by 1 base, with 8 bases between.

The chain combines TRBV4-1 with TRBJ1-2; TRBD1 is a possible D gene (5 bases). This CDR3 is built from 16 residues. Germline-derived CDR1 and CDR2 are MGHRA and YSYEKL. Trimming removed 1 base at V and 1 base at J, with 13 bases between. This chain's CDR3 is CASSQVGRGVNYGYTF. Here the CDR3 DNA reads TGCGCCAGCAGCCAAGTAGGGCGGGGGGTTAACTATGGCTACACCTTC.

The rearrangement joins TRBV19 to TRBJ2-7; D tentatively reads TRBD1 or TRBD2 (5 bases each). V was cut by 4 bases and J by 2 bases, with 6 bases left in between. CDR3 length: 12 amino acids. Germline assignment: CDR1 LNHDA and CDR2 SQIVND (reference sequence). Here the CDR3 DNA reads TGTGCCAGTAGTACGGGACCCTACGAGCAGTACTTC. Its protein is CASSTGPYEQYF.

This chain connects TRBV6-5 to TRBJ1-5; D possibly corresponds to TRBD1 (6 bases). This CDR3 has 14 amino acids. Germline lookup yields CDR1 MNHEY and CDR2 SVGAGI. Trimming removed 6 bases from V and 3 bases from J, with 12 bases in between. CDR3 loop: CASRGGQNNQPQHF. DNA of the CDR3: TGTGCCAGCAGGGGGGGGCAGAACAATCAGCCCCAGCATTTT.

The chain recombines TRBV5-4 with TRBJ2-2; perhaps TRBD1 as D (6 bases). The CDR3 spans 16 residues. V was cut by 0 bases and J by 6 bases, with 15 bases left in between. Germline CDR1 is SGHNT and CDR2 is YYREEE (reference sequence). CDR3 sequence: CASSLGGGAMSGELFF. Here the CDR3 DNA reads TGTGCCAGCAGCTTGGGTGGGGGCGCGATGTCCGGGGAGCTGTTTTTT. The variable domain in full, with the rest retrieved from reference TRBV5-4 and TRBJ2-2, is ETGVTQSPTHLIKTRGQQVTLRCSSQSGHNTVSWYQQALGQGPQFIFQYYREEENGRGNFPPRFSGLQFPNYSSELNVNALELDDSALYLCASSLGGGAMSGELFFGEGSRLTVL.